This entry lists 17 T cell receptor beta chains sequenced from one sample in a study of blood T cell repertoires in COVID-19 (dated by TCRdb to 2019 to 2021). Library creation used the immunoSEQ multiplex PCR assay. TCRdb carries this immuneACCESS record with in-frame sequences only. Its versions omit some clonotypes, under half of them owing to an unresolved V gene in the studies checked, with the rest unexplained. Across this sample there are approximately 49,000 clones, with around nine tenths seen only once. The ten largest account for around 4% of the sample. Input material: peripheral blood. These receptors originate from a man in his fifties with acute or convalescent COVID-19.

The chain links TRBV30 to TRBJ1-2; 9 bases are a match to TRBD1. The CDR3 extends over 16 amino acids. V gave up 1 base and J gave up 3 bases; unmatched junction bases: 9. Germline V gene lookup returns CDR1 GTSNPN and CDR2 SVGIG (reference sequence). CDR3 residues: CAWSAWGGQGYYGYTF. The CDR3 DNA sequence: TGTGCCTGGAGTGCCTGGGGCGGACAGGGGTACTATGGCTACACCTTC.

This rearrangement joins TRBV29-1 to TRBJ2-2; TRBD2 might be the D (6 bases). Per germline, CDR1 SQVTM and CDR2 ANQGSEA. The ends were cut back, 7 bases at V and 5 bases at J, with 20 bases in the middle. This CDR3 spans 15 amino acids. The CDR3 protein is CSADLGGGGTGELFF. CDR3 DNA sequence: TGCAGCGCCGACCTCGGGGGTGGGGGGACCGGGGAGCTGTTTTTT.

The rearrangement uses TRBV11-2 and TRBJ2-1; TRBD2 agrees at 11 bases. Germline CDR1 SGHAT, CDR2 FQNNGV. This CDR3 has 15 amino acids. V trimming: 3 bases; J trimming: 4 bases; junction bases outside the gene matches: 2. CDR3 nucleotides: TGTGCCAGCAGCTTGACTAGCGGGGTGTACAATGAGCAGTTCTTC. The encoded protein is CASSLTSGVYNEQFF.

CDR3 in amino acids: CASSREGGQYGYTF. Written as DNA, the CDR3 is TGCGCCAGCAGCCGGGAAGGGGGCCAGTATGGCTACACCTTC. This rearrangement joins TRBV5-1 to TRBJ1-2, with 7 bases that match TRBD1. Germline-derived CDR1 and CDR2 are SGHRS and YFSETQ. The length of the CDR3 is 14 residues. V lost 4 bases and J lost 5; bases outside the gene matches: 8.

The rearrangement links TRBV11-3 to TRBJ1-1; no firm D call. This CDR3 is built from 13 residues. V was trimmed by 6 bases and J by 0 bases, leaving 8 bases between them. CDR1 is SGHNT, CDR2 YENEEA, per germline. The CDR3 nucleotides read TGTGCCAGCAGTTTTACAATGAACACTGAAGCTTTCTTT. Its protein product is CASSFTMNTEAFF.

This rearrangement joins TRBV10-3 to TRBJ2-7, with D tentatively TRBD1 (5 bases). In germline, CDR1 is ENHRY, CDR2 SYGVKD. This CDR3 is 12 amino acids long. The germline V and J ends were trimmed by 4 bases and 7 bases, with 11 bases remaining between them. CDR3 nucleotide sequence: TGTGCCATCAGTGGCCAGGGTAGAGAGCAGTACTTC. It translates to CAISGQGREQYF.

The chain joins TRBV7-9 to TRBJ1-1, with 8 bases lining up with TRBD1. The V and J ends lost 1 base and 5 bases, in that order; junction bases with no gene match: 9. Germline values: CDR1 SEHNR, CDR2 FQNEAQ (reference sequence). The CDR3 extends over 16 amino acids. The CDR3 spells CASSLGAGGARTEAFF. The CDR3 DNA reads as TGTGCCAGCAGCTTAGGAGCAGGGGGCGCGCGGACTGAAGCTTTCTTT.

The chain carries TRBV13 and TRBJ1-4; possible D gene TRBD1, 5 bases. This CDR3 is 17 amino acids long. Trimming removed 0 bases at V and 3 bases at J, with 14 bases between. CDR1 and CDR2 (germline): PRHDT, FYEKMQ (reference sequence). The CDR3 loop reads CASSLGGLGAPNEKLFF. CDR3 DNA sequence: TGTGCCAGCAGCTTAGGTGGTCTAGGGGCACCTAATGAAAAACTGTTTTTT.

The rearrangement joins TRBV25-1 to TRBJ1-3; D is undetermined. The germline gives CDR1 MGHDK, CDR2 SYGVNS. There are 13 residues in the CDR3. With 8 bases removed from V and 2 bases from J, the gap between germline ends came to 10 bases. CDR3 sequence reads: CASQTRTGNTIYF. DNA for the CDR3: TGTGCCAGCCAGACGAGGACTGGAAACACCATATATTTT. The variable domain in full, completed from reference TRBV25-1 and TRBJ1-3, reads EADIYQTPRYLVIGTGKKITLECSQTMGHDKMYWYQQDPGMELHLIHYSYGVNSTEKGDLSSESTVSRIRTEHFPLTLESARPSHTSQYLCASQTRTGNTIYFGEGSWLTVV.

The chain joins TRBV19 to TRBJ2-7; D ambiguous. The V end lost 5 bases, the J end lost 9 bases, and 20 bases lay between the germline ends. There are 14 residues in the CDR3. CDR1 and CDR2 (germline): LNHDA, SQIVND (reference sequence). The CDR3 DNA reads TGTGCCAGTAGTTCCCGACCAAGTGGGCAATGGCAGTACTTC. Translated, it gives CASSSRPSGQWQYF.

This chain links TRBV3-1 (or the pseudogene TRBV3-2) with TRBJ1-5; the D gene is possibly TRBD1 (5 bases). Trimming left V 0 bases short and J 7 bases short, with 13 bases between. Germline V gives CDR1 LGHDT, CDR2 YNNKEL (reference sequence). The CDR3 length is 15 residues. CDR3 sequence (DNA): TGTGCCAGCAGCCAAGAGGGGAGGGGAGCCCAGCCCCAGCATTTT. Protein product: CASSQEGRGAQPQHF.

J is TRBJ1-6 and V is TRBV12-3 or TRBV12-4; D is uncertain. V shed 3 bases and J shed 9 bases, with 9 bases lying between them. This CDR3 is 13 amino acids long. CDR3 amino acids: CASSFRDISPLHF. The CDR3 nucleotides are TGTGCCAGCAGTTTCCGCGACATTTCACCCCTCCACTTT.

This sequence joins TRBV28 and TRBJ2-7; TRBD1 is a possible D gene (6 bases). Trimming removed 10 bases at V and 0 bases at J, with 13 bases between. In germline, CDR1 is MDHEN, CDR2 SYDVKM. The CDR3 extends over 13 amino acids. The CDR3 DNA reads TGTGCCACCTCAACAGGGAACTCCTACGAGCAGTACTTC. Translating gives CATSTGNSYEQYF.

The V gene is TRBV24-1, the J gene TRBJ2-1, with TRBD1 identical over 7 bases. This CDR3 has 15 residues. V lost 3 bases to trimming and J lost 9 bases; unmatched junction nucleotides: 10. Per the germline V gene, CDR1 is KGHDR and CDR2 is SFDVKD. CDR3 in amino acids: CATSDPRQGSGEQFF. CDR3 coding DNA: TGTGCCACCAGTGATCCACGACAGGGTTCGGGTGAGCAGTTCTTC.

V is TRBV24-1 and J is TRBJ1-2; TRBD1 matches at 7 bases. Germline CDR1 and CDR2: KGHDR and SFDVKD. CDR3 length: 15 residues. Unmatched junction bases numbered 10, after V lost 4 bases and J lost 6 bases. CDR3 DNA: TGTGCCACCAGTGACTCCGCGACAGGGACCGATGGCTACACCTTC. Translating gives CATSDSATGTDGYTF.

The V and J genes are TRBV6-5 and TRBJ1-2; 7 bases are shared with TRBD1. This CDR3 spans 13 amino acids. Trimming at V came to 6 bases and at J to 5 bases, leaving 6 bases not matched to a gene. Germline V gene data show CDR1 as MNHEY and CDR2 as SVGAGI. This CDR3 reads CASRPGTEYGYTF. For the CDR3, the DNA is TGTGCCAGCAGACCCGGGACAGAGTATGGCTACACCTTC.

As to this clone: At one of its ends the junction is not consistent with the germline gene, which may arise from a read error. The chain carries TRBV9 and TRBJ2-2; 8 bases match TRBD1. The CDR3 spans 15 residues. Germline lookup yields CDR1 SGDLS and CDR2 YYNGEE. The CDR3 loop is CTSSVGDRLSGELFF. Written as DNA, the CDR3 is TGTACCAGCAGCGTAGGGGACAGGTTGTCCGGGGAGCTGTTTTTT.